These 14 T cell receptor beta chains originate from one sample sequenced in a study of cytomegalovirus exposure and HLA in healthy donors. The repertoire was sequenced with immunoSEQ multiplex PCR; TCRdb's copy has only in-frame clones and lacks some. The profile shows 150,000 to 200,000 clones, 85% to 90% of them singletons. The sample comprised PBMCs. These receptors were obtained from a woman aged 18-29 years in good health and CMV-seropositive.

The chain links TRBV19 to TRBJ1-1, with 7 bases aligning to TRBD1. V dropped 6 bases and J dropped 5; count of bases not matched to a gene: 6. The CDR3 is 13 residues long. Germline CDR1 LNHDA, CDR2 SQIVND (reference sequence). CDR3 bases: TGTGCCAGTAGCACAGGGGCAAGGACTGAAGCTTTCTTT. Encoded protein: CASSTGARTEAFF. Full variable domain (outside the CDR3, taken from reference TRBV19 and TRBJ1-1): DGGITQSPKYLFRKEGQNVTLSCEQNLNHDAMYWYRQDPGQGLRLIYYSQIVNDFQKGDIAEGYSVSREKKESFPLTVTSAQKNPTAFYLCASSTGARTEAFFGQGTRLTVV.

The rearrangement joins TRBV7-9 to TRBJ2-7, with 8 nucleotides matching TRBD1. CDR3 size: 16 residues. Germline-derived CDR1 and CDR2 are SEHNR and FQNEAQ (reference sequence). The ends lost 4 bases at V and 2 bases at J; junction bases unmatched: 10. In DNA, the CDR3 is TGTGCCAGCAGCTGGACCGGGACAGGATTAGCCTACGAGCAGTACTTC. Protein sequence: CASSWTGTGLAYEQYF.

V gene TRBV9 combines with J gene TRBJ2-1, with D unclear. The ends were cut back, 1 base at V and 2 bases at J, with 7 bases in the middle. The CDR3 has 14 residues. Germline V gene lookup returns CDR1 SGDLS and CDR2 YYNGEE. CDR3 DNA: TGTGCCAGCAGCGTATTCGGAGCCTACAATGAGCAGTTCTTC. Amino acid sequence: CASSVFGAYNEQFF.

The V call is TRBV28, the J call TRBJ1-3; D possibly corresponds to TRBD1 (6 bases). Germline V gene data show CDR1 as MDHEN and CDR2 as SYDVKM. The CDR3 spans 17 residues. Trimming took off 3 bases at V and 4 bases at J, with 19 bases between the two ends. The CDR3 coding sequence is TGTGCCAGCAGTTTTCTGGCCAGGGACAATAAGGGAAACACCATATATTTT. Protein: CASSFLARDNKGNTIYF.

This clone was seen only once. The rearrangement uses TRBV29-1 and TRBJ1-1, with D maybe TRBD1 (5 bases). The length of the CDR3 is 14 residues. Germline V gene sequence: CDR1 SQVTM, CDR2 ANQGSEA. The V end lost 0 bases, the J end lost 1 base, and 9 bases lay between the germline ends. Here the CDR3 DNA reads TGCAGCGTTGAAGATCGTCAGGGGAACACTGAAGCTTTCTTT. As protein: CSVEDRQGNTEAFF.

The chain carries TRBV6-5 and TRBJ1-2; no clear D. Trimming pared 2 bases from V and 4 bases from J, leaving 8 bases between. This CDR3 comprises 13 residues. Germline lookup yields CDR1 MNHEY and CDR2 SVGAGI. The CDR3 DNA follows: TGTGCCAGCAGTTACAGGGAGAGCTATGGCTACACCTTC. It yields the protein CASSYRESYGYTF.

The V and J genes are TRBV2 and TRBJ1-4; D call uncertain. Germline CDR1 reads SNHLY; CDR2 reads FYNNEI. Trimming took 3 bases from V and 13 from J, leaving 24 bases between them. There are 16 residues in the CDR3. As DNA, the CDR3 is TGTGCCAGCAGTGAGTATCAGGAGGGAAGTAGTGGAAGACTGTTTTTT. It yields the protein CASSEYQEGSSGRLFF.

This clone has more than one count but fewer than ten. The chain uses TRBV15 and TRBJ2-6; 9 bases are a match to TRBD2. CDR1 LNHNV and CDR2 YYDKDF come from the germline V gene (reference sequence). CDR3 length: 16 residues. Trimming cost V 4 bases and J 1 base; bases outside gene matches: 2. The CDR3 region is CATSTAGGSGANVLTF. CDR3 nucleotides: TGTGCCACCAGCACAGCGGGAGGATCTGGGGCCAACGTCCTGACTTTC.

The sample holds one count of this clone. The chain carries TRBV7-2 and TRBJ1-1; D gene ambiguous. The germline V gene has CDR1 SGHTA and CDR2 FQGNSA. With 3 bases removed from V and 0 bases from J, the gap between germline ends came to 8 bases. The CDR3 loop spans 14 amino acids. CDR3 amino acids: CASSLTMMNTEAFF. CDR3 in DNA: TGTGCCAGCAGCTTGACTATGATGAACACTGAAGCTTTCTTT.

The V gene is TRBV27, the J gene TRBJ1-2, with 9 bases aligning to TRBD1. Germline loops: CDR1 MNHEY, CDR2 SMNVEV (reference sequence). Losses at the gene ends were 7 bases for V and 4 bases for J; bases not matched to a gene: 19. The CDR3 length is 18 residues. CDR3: CASIMSLKPGQGFYGYTF. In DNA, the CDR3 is TGTGCCAGCATTATGTCCCTTAAACCGGGACAGGGCTTCTATGGCTACACCTTC.

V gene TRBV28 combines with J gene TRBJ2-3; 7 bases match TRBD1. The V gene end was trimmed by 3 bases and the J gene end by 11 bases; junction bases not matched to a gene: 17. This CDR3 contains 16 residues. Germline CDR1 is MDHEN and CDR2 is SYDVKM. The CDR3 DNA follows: TGTGCCAGCAGTTTCCCTACAGGGGACGGTACCTTAAGGCAGTATTTT. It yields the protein CASSFPTGDGTLRQYF.

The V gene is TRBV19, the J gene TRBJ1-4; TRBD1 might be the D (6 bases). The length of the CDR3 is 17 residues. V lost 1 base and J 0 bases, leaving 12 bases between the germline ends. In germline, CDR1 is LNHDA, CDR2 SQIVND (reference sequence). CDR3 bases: TGTGCCAGTAGTATAGCTGACAGGTCCGCAACTAATGAAAAACTGTTTTTT. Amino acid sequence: CASSIADRSATNEKLFF. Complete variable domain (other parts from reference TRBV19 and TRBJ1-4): DGGITQSPKYLFRKEGQNVTLSCEQNLNHDAMYWYRQDPGQGLRLIYYSQIVNDFQKGDIAEGYSVSREKKESFPLTVTSAQKNPTAFYLCASSIADRSATNEKLFFGSGTQLSVL.

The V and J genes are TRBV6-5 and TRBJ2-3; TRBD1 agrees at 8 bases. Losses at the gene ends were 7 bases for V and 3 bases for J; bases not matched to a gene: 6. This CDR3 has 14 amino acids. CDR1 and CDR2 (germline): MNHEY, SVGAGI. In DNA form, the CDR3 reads TGTGCCAGCAAACCCAGGGGGCTGACAGATACGCAGTATTTT. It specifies CASKPRGLTDTQYF.

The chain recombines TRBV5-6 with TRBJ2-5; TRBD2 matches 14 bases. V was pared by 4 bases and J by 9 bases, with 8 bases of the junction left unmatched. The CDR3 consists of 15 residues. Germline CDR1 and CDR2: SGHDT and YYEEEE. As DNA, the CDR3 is TGTGCCAGCAGCCCAGGGACTAGCGGGAGTAGGCCCCAGTACTTC. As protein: CASSPGTSGSRPQYF.